These 10 T cell receptor beta chains originate from one sample sequenced in a study of high-grade serous ovarian cancer treatment subgroups. Sequencing was performed with immunoSEQ multiplex PCR; in TCRdb, only in-frame clones are kept and a portion is missing. The sample includes 10,000 to 15,000 clones, about 88% seen only once; the top ten take around 2.9%. Tumor samples were taken before definitive surgery or chemotherapy. Sample: tumor tissue. These receptor sequences come from a human donor with high-grade serous ovarian cancer.

This chain connects TRBV7-3 to TRBJ1-1; TRBD1 matches 7 bases. V shed 5 bases, J shed 4 bases, and the junction held 4 bases outside the gene matches. Germline CDR1 and CDR2: SGHTA and FQGTGA. The CDR3 is 13 residues long. The CDR3 region is CASSGTATTEAFF. For the CDR3, the DNA is TGTGCCAGCAGCGGGACAGCTACCACTGAAGCTTTCTTT.

The gene calls are TRBV5-6 and TRBJ2-7; D gene unclear. With 0 bases removed from V and 0 bases from J, the gap between germline ends came to 7 bases. Germline V gene data show CDR1 as SGHDT and CDR2 as YYEEEE. There are 14 residues in the CDR3. As DNA, the CDR3 is TGTGCCAGCAGCTTGGCCGTTAGCTCCTACGAGCAGTACTTC. Its translation is CASSLAVSSYEQYF.

This chain connects TRBV29-1 to TRBJ1-1; D unresolved. Looked up from germline, CDR1 is SQVTM and CDR2 is ANQGSEA. The CDR3 spans 15 residues. The V and J ends lost 7 bases and 0 bases respectively, with 18 bases between them. As DNA, the CDR3 is TGCAGCGCCAGAACCCAGGACGGATTGAACACTGAAGCTTTCTTT. It translates to CSARTQDGLNTEAFF. Complete variable domain (other parts from reference TRBV29-1 and TRBJ1-1): SAVISQKPSRDICQRGTSLTIQCQVDSQVTMMFWYRQQPGQSLTLIATANQGSEATYESGFVIDKFPISRPNLTFSTLTVSNMSPEDSSIYLCSARTQDGLNTEAFFGQGTRLTVV.

This rearrangement joins TRBV28 to TRBJ1-2; D call uncertain. The V end lost 3 bases, the J end lost 7 bases, and 15 bases lay between the germline ends. The germline V gene has CDR1 MDHEN and CDR2 SYDVKM. The CDR3 has 14 amino acids. In DNA, the CDR3 is TGTGCCAGCAGTTTCGTCAGGATTATGGCTGGCTACACCTTC. This encodes CASSFVRIMAGYTF.

The V and J genes are TRBV18 and TRBJ1-4, with D tentatively TRBD1 (6 bases). CDR1 and CDR2 (germline): KGHSH, LQKENI. CDR3 length: 14 amino acids. Trimming removed 4 bases at V and 5 bases at J, with 11 bases between. CDR3 bases: TGTGCCAGCTCACAGGGGGAGAGGAATGAAAAACTGTTTTTT. Residues: CASSQGERNEKLFF.

The chain uses TRBV19 and TRBJ2-3; the D gene is possibly TRBD1 (5 bases). Per germline, CDR1 LNHDA and CDR2 SQIVND (reference sequence). The CDR3 has 14 residues. V gave up 10 bases and J gave up 2 bases, with 16 bases separating them. DNA of the CDR3: TGTGCCACCCCCGGGCAGGGTCACACAGATACGCAGTATTTT. Its translation: CATPGQGHTDTQYF.

This chain connects TRBV19 to TRBJ2-1, with D uncertain. Per germline, CDR1 LNHDA and CDR2 SQIVND (reference sequence). CDR3 size: 14 residues. V dropped 7 bases and J dropped 3 bases, with 13 bases sitting between them. In nucleotides, the CDR3 is TGTGCCAGTAAGGGCGATCCAAGCTACAATGAGCAGTTCTTC. This translates into CASKGDPSYNEQFF.

The chain is built from TRBV2 and TRBJ1-5; a weak D match, TRBD1 (6 bases). This CDR3 region has 15 residues. From germline, CDR1 is SNHLY and CDR2 FYNNEI. Trimming shortened V by 4 bases and J by 4 bases, and 14 bases separated the two germline ends. CDR3 in amino acids: CASSGDRSANQPQHF. The CDR3 DNA reads as TGTGCCAGCAGTGGCGACAGGTCCGCTAATCAGCCCCAGCATTTT.

The J gene is TRBJ2-1, the V gene TRBV9; 10 bases are a match to TRBD2. Germline CDR1 is SGDLS and CDR2 is YYNGEE. This CDR3 has 15 amino acids. J gave up 8 bases and V 0 bases, and 5 bases lay outside the gene matches. The CDR3, as DNA: TGTGCCAGCAGCGTAGTAGCGGGGGGATCGGATGAGCAGTTCTTC. Translated: CASSVVAGGSDEQFF. Complete variable domain (other parts from reference TRBV9 and TRBJ2-1): DSGVTQTPKHLITATGQRVTLRCSPRSGDLSVYWYQQSLDQGLQFLIQYYNGEERAKGNILERFSAQQFPDLHSELNLSSLELGDSALYFCASSVVAGGSDEQFFGPGTRLTVL.

CDR3 nucleotides: TGTGCCAGCAGCTCTGAGGGGTGGTCTGAAGCTTTCTTT. This codes for CASSSEGWSEAFF. The J gene is TRBJ1-1, the V gene TRBV5-4; tentatively, D is TRBD1 (5 bases). The CDR3 runs 13 residues. Germline values: CDR1 SGHNT, CDR2 YYREEE (reference sequence). The ends were cut back, 3 bases at V and 6 bases at J, with 12 bases in the middle.